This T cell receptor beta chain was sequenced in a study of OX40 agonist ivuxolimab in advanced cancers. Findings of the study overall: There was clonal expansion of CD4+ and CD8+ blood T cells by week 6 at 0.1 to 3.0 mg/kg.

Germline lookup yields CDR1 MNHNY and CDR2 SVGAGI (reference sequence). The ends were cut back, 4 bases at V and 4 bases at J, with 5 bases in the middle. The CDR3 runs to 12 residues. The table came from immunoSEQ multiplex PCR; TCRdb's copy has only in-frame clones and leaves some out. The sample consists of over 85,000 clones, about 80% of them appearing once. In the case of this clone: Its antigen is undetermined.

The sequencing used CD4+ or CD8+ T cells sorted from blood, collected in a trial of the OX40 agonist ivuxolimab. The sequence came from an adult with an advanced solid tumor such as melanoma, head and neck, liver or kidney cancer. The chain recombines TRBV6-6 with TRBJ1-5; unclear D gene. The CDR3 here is CASSSGNQPQHF. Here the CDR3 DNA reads TGTGCCAGCAGTTCCGGGAATCAGCCCCAGCATTTT.